These 20 T cell receptor beta chains share one sample of origin, sequenced in a study of response to subunit inactivated influenza vaccine. Using its own MiXCR run on the RT-PCR reads, TCRdb lists one record per CDR3 protein. Of roughly 550,000 distinct CDR3 sequences listed, around 21% were seen once; the top ten hold 2.5% to 3%. These records were also assigned to another study, of T cells expressing NK-cell markers. That study adds: UMI-tagged 5'RACE template switching yielded the TCR beta cDNA.

The sample here was CD4+ T cells sorted from PBMCs, taken approximately 12 days after vaccination. These receptors were obtained from a man aged 45-60 years who received an inactivated influenza vaccine.

The rearrangement joins TRBV9 to TRBJ2-7, with D unresolved. V was cut by 0 bases and J by 6 bases, with 4 bases left in between. The CDR3 totals 11 residues. Germline CDR1 and CDR2: SGDLS and YYNGEE. The CDR3 coding sequence is TGTGCCAGCAGCGTAGCACCCGAGCAGTACTTC. Translated: CASSVAPEQYF.

This clonotype was seen a few times. V is TRBV20-1 and J is TRBJ2-7; 8 bases are a match to TRBD2. With V trimmed by 5 bases and J by 4 bases, 31 bases remained unmatched. Germline V gene lookup returns CDR1 DFQATT and CDR2 SNEGSKA (reference sequence). This CDR3 contains 21 residues. The CDR3 sequence is CSAANNQLRAPSGQIVYEQYF. CDR3 nucleotide sequence: TGCAGTGCTGCCAACAACCAGCTCAGGGCTCCTAGCGGGCAGATCGTATACGAGCAGTACTTC.

The chain joins TRBV29-1 to TRBJ2-5; 7 positions agree with TRBD2. The V gene end was trimmed by 8 bases and the J gene end by 3 bases; junction bases not matched to a gene: 3. Germline CDR1 and CDR2: SQVTM and ANQGSEA. This CDR3 has 11 amino acids. In DNA form, the CDR3 reads TGCAGCCATGGGGGGGAAGAGACCCAGTACTTC. It encodes CSHGGEETQYF.

The chain links TRBV6-1 to TRBJ1-2; D remains ambiguous. V was cut by 6 bases and J by 2 bases, with 13 bases left in between. Germline lookup yields CDR1 MNHNS and CDR2 SASEGT. The CDR3 extends over 14 amino acids. The CDR3 loop reads CASRDGFTNYGYTF. The CDR3 bases are TGTGCCAGCAGGGACGGCTTTACAAACTATGGCTACACCTTC.

A word on this clonotype: A much larger clone differs from this one at a single base, so this may be a read error. J is TRBJ2-7 and V is TRBV5-1; the match to TRBD1 covers 7 bases. CDR3 size: 15 residues. Germline-derived CDR1 and CDR2 are SGHRS and YFSETQ. CDR3 sequence (DNA): TGCGCCAGCAGCCCGGGGACAGTTTCTAGCTACGATCAGTACTTC. Amino acid sequence: CASSPGTVSSYDQYF.

This clonotype was counted only a few times. The chain joins TRBV6-2 or TRBV6-3 to TRBJ2-7; D possibly matches TRBD1 or TRBD2 (5 bases each). Trimming took 4 bases from V and 0 from J, leaving 13 bases between them. This CDR3 has 15 amino acids. The germline V gene encodes CDR1 MNHEY and CDR2 SVGEGT. The CDR3: CASSFGGAGSYEQYF. For the CDR3, the DNA is TGTGCCAGCAGTTTTGGGGGAGCCGGCTCCTACGAGCAGTACTTC.

In its sample, this clonotype was seen a few times. The chain has TRBV24-1 and TRBJ2-7; 11 bases align to TRBD2. After removal of 8 bases from V and 7 bases from J, the junction contained 3 bases not matched to a gene. The length of the CDR3 is 12 residues. Germline CDR1 and CDR2: KGHDR and SFDVKD. Here the CDR3 DNA reads TGTGCCACCATGCTAGCGGGAGGAGAGCAGTACTTC. Translation gives CATMLAGGEQYF.

The CDR3 is CSAADPSSYNEQFF. DNA of the CDR3: TGCAGTGCCGCGGACCCGAGCTCCTACAATGAGCAGTTCTTC. The chain has TRBV20-1 and TRBJ2-1; D unresolved. The V and J ends lost 6 bases and 0 bases respectively, with 12 bases between them. Per the germline V gene, CDR1 is DFQATT and CDR2 is SNEGSKA (reference sequence). The CDR3 is made up of 14 amino acids.

The chain's CDR3 is CASSLVAAGTEAFF. DNA of the CDR3: TGCGCCAGCAGCTTGGTGGCAGCGGGGACTGAAGCTTTCTTT. The chain combines TRBV5-1 with TRBJ1-1, with no clear D. The CDR3 covers 14 residues. Looked up from germline, CDR1 is SGHRS and CDR2 is YFSETQ. V was trimmed by 0 bases and J by 5 bases, leaving 11 bases between them.

The chain recombines TRBV12-3 or TRBV12-4 with TRBJ2-5, with D tentatively TRBD1 (5 bases). There are 13 residues in the CDR3. Trimming pared 5 bases from V and 1 base from J, leaving 8 bases between. In DNA, the CDR3 is TGTGCCAGCAGTCCGACAGCCCAAGAGACCCAGTACTTC. Amino acids: CASSPTAQETQYF.

This clonotype was recorded a few times. The chain combines TRBV14 with TRBJ2-7; unclear D gene. Germline V CDR1 and CDR2: SGHDN, FVKESK. This CDR3 is 11 amino acids long. Trimming removed 5 bases at V and 2 bases at J, with 4 bases between. In DNA, the CDR3 is TGTGCCAGCAGCAACGCCTACGAGCAGTACTTC. Translation: CASSNAYEQYF. Together with reference TRBV14 and TRBJ2-7, the CDR3 gives the full variable domain: EAGVTQFPSHSVIEKGQTVTLRCDPISGHDNLYWYRRVMGKEIKFLLHFVKESKQDESGMPNNRFLAERTGGTYSTLKVQPAELEDSGVYFCASSNAYEQYFGPGTRLTVT.

The gene calls are TRBV3-1 and TRBJ1-5, with TRBD1 matching 8 bases. CDR1 is LGHDT and CDR2 is YNNKEL in the germline V gene (reference sequence). Trimming cost V 1 base and J 7 bases; bases outside gene matches: 6. This CDR3 is 15 amino acids long. CDR3: CASSQGGYRGQPQHF. The DNA for the CDR3 is TGTGCCAGCAGCCAAGGGGGGTACAGGGGGCAGCCCCAGCATTTT.

The chain combines TRBV6-2 or TRBV6-3 with TRBJ2-1, with 13 bases matching TRBD2. The CDR3 length is 16 residues. With V trimmed by 6 bases and J by 5 bases, 7 bases remained unmatched. Per germline, CDR1 MNHEY and CDR2 SVGEGT. The DNA for the CDR3 is TGTGCCAGCAGAAGCGGGACTAGCGGGGACCACAATGAGCAGTTCTTC. This codes for CASRSGTSGDHNEQFF.

This clonotype has only a few counts. The CDR3 DNA is TGTGCCAGCAGCCTTTGGACAGACAACACTGAAGCTTTCTTT. Its protein is CASSLWTDNTEAFF. This chain uses TRBV5-5 with TRBJ1-1; the D gene is possibly TRBD1 (6 bases). The CDR3 is made up of 14 amino acids. V was pared by 4 bases and J by 2 bases, with 12 bases between. Germline V gene lookup returns CDR1 SGHKS and CDR2 YYEKEE (reference sequence).

The J gene is TRBJ2-7, the V gene TRBV2, with D tentatively TRBD1 (6 bases). The V end was cut by 5 bases, the J end by 0 bases, with 14 bases between. The CDR3 sequence is 15 residues long. Germline V gene lookup returns CDR1 SNHLY and CDR2 FYNNEI. The CDR3 DNA reads TGTGCCAGCAGTCCCGGGACACTATACTCCTACGAGCAGTACTTC. Its translation: CASSPGTLYSYEQYF.

The table lists this clonotype with a few counts. The chain uses TRBV5-1 and TRBJ2-5; no clear D gene. The V end was cut by 3 bases, the J end by 1 base, with 10 bases between. In germline, CDR1 is SGHRS, CDR2 YFSETQ. CDR3 size: 14 residues. CDR3 protein: CASSWSVTQETQYF. The CDR3 nucleotides are TGCGCCAGCAGCTGGTCGGTAACCCAAGAGACCCAGTACTTC.

V usage is TRBV9 and J usage is TRBJ2-3; D ambiguous. V lost 0 bases, J lost 2 bases, and 4 bases lay in between. Germline V gene data show CDR1 as SGDLS and CDR2 as YYNGEE. The CDR3 spans 13 residues. CDR3: CASSVVDTDTQYF. The DNA of the CDR3 is TGTGCCAGCAGCGTAGTGGACACAGATACGCAGTATTTT.

This clonotype occurred a few times. The chain recombines TRBV11-2 with TRBJ2-1; 7 nucleotides line up with TRBD2. Germline V gene data show CDR1 as SGHAT and CDR2 as FQNNGV. CDR3 length equals 14 residues. The J segment lost 6 bases and the V segment lost 4 bases, leaving 6 bases of the junction unmatched. CDR3 nucleotides: TGTGCCAGCAGCTGGGCTGGCGGGGGCAATGAGCAGTTCTTC. Its translation is CASSWAGGGNEQFF.

There are a few counts of this clonotype. This rearrangement joins TRBV7-2 to TRBJ2-3; 8 bases map to TRBD2. This CDR3 comprises 15 residues. V lost 3 bases, J lost 1 base, and 3 bases stayed unmatched. Per germline, CDR1 SGHTA and CDR2 FQGNSA. CDR3 nucleotides: TGTGCCAGCAGCTTGCGGCGGGAGGGCACAGATACGCAGTATTTT. Its protein product is CASSLRREGTDTQYF.

This clonotype was observed a handful of times. This chain connects TRBV30 to TRBJ2-1, with unresolved D. The CDR3 covers 14 residues. V gave up 0 bases and J gave up 0 bases, with 6 bases separating them. Germline loops: CDR1 GTSNPN, CDR2 SVGIG (reference sequence). For the CDR3, the DNA is TGTGCCTGGAGTGTCTCCAGCTCCTACAATGAGCAGTTCTTC. Its protein product is CAWSVSSSYNEQFF.